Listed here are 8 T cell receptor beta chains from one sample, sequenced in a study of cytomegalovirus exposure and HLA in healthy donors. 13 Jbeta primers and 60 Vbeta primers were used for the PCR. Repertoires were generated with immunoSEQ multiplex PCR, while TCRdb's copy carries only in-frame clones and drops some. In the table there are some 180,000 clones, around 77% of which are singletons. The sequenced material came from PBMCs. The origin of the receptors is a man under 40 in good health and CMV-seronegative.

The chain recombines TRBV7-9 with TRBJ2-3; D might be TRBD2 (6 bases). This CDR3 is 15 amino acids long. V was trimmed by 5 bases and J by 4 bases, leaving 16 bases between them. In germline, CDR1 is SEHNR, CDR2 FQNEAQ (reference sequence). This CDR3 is CASSETLGEADTQYF. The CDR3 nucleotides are TGTGCCAGCAGCGAGACTTTGGGGGAGGCAGATACGCAGTATTTT.

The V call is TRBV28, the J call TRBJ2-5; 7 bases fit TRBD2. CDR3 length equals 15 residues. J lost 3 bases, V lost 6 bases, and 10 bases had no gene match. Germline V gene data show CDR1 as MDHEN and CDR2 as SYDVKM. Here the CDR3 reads CASSPRGETEETQYF. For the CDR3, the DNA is TGTGCCAGCAGCCCCCGGGGGGAAACAGAAGAGACCCAGTACTTC.

CDR3 in DNA: TGTGCCAGCAGCGAACACCTAGCGGGTGGAAGCTCCTACGAGCAGTACTTC. Protein sequence: CASSEHLAGGSSYEQYF. This chain joins TRBV6-1 and TRBJ2-7; TRBD2 aligns across 8 bases. This CDR3 is built from 17 residues. Unmatched junction bases numbered 13, after V lost 6 bases and J lost 0 bases. In germline, CDR1 is MNHNS, CDR2 SASEGT.

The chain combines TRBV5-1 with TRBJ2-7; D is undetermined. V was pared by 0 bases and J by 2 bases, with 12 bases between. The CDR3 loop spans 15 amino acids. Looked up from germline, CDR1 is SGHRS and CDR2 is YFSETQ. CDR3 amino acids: CASSLEALRTYEQYF. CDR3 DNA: TGCGCCAGCAGCTTGGAGGCGTTGCGGACCTACGAGCAGTACTTC.

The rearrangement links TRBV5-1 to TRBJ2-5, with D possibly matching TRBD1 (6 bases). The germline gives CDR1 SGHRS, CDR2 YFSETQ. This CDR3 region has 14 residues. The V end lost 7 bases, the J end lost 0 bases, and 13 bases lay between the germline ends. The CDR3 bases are TGCGCCAGCCGATCCACAGGGTACCAAGAGACCCAGTACTTC. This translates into CASRSTGYQETQYF.

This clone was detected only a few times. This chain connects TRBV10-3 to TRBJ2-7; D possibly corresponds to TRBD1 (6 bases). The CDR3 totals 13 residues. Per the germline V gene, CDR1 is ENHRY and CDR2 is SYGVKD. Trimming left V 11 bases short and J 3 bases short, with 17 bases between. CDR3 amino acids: CASNSRDNYEQYF. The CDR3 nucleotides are TGTGCCTCCAACTCTAGGGACAACTACGAGCAGTACTTC.

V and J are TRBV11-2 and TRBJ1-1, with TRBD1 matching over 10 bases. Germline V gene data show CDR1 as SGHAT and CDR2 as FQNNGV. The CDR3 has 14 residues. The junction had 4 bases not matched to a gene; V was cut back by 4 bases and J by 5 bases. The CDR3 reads CASSSGQGLTEAFF. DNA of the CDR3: TGTGCCAGCAGCTCGGGACAGGGGTTAACTGAAGCTTTCTTT.

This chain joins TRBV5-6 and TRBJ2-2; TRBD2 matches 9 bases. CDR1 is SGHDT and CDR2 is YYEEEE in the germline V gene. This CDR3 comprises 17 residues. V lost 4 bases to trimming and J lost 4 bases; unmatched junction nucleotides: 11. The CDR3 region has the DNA TGTGCCAGCAGCCAAATAGCGGGAGTGTTCCTCACCGGGGAGCTGTTTTTT. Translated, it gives CASSQIAGVFLTGELFF.